The 32 T cell receptor beta chains below come from one sample, sequenced in a study of blood T cell repertoires in COVID-19. Assay used: immunoSEQ multiplex PCR; TCRdb lists only in-frame clones, some missing. The data show roughly 160,000 clones, roughly 80% seen once. The sample taken for sequencing was PBMCs or T cells enriched from blood (not recorded which). These receptors came from a woman in her 40s with acute COVID-19.

This clone was recorded a few times. In nucleotides, the CDR3 is TGTGCCAGCAGCGCAACTTGGAACACTGAAGCTTTCTTT. Translating it yields CASSATWNTEAFF. This chain uses TRBV5-6 with TRBJ1-1; D uncertain. V gave up 4 bases and J gave up 1 base, with 8 bases separating them. This CDR3 comprises 13 residues. In germline, CDR1 is SGHDT, CDR2 YYEEEE.

V usage is TRBV10-3 and J usage is TRBJ2-1; D is undetermined. The CDR3 covers 15 residues. CDR1 and CDR2 (germline): ENHRY, SYGVKD. V shed 6 bases and J shed 0 bases, with 12 bases lying between them. CDR3 nucleotides: TGTGCCATCAGAGATCCTACAGTCTCCTACAATGAGCAGTTCTTC. Protein product: CAIRDPTVSYNEQFF.

The rearrangement links TRBV6-1 to TRBJ1-2, with D possibly being TRBD1 (5 bases). Germline assignment: CDR1 MNHNS and CDR2 SASEGT. This CDR3 has 14 residues. The V end lost 3 bases, the J end lost 2 bases, and 10 bases lay between the germline ends. The CDR3 DNA is TGTGCCAGCAGTGAGTCTGGGGCAAACTATGGCTACACCTTC. It yields the protein CASSESGANYGYTF.

V usage is TRBV30 and J usage is TRBJ1-3; TRBD1 might be the D (5 bases). This CDR3 contains 13 residues. In germline, CDR1 is GTSNPN, CDR2 SVGIG (reference sequence). V lost 8 bases to trimming and J lost 4 bases, with 15 bases between them. As DNA, the CDR3 is TGTGCCGCGACTGGACAACTCGGAAACACCATATATTTT. Its protein product is CAATGQLGNTIYF.

The CDR3 loop reads CATSRDQQGGGDLKGNTIYF. For the CDR3, the DNA is TGTGCCACCAGCAGAGACCAACAGGGAGGGGGTGATCTTAAAGGAAACACCATATATTTT. V is TRBV15 and J is TRBJ1-3; D might be TRBD1 (6 bases). The ends were cut back, 0 bases at V and 4 bases at J, with 25 bases in the middle. This CDR3 contains 20 residues. CDR1 LNHNV and CDR2 YYDKDF come from the germline V gene (reference sequence).

The rearrangement joins TRBV18 to TRBJ1-6; 8 bases are shared with TRBD1. Losses at the gene ends were 4 bases for V and 7 bases for J; bases not matched to a gene: 9. There are 16 residues in the CDR3. Germline V gene lookup returns CDR1 KGHSH and CDR2 LQKENI. The CDR3 loop reads CASSRSGGAENSPLHF. The CDR3 bases are TGTGCCAGCTCACGGTCAGGGGGCGCGGAGAATTCACCCCTCCACTTT.

The J gene is TRBJ2-2, the V gene TRBV7-6; 7 bases map to TRBD2. CDR1 SGHVS and CDR2 FNYEAQ come from the germline V gene. The J segment lost 4 bases and the V segment lost 1 base, leaving 3 bases of the junction unmatched. The CDR3 consists of 15 residues. The CDR3 DNA follows: TGTGCCAGCAGCTTAGGGCGGGAGAGCACCGGGGAGCTGTTTTTT. This codes for CASSLGRESTGELFF.

Of note for this clone: A read error is likely, as this CDR3 ends without the conserved phenylalanine or tryptophan. It is unclear where the CDR3 begins or ends on the DNA, so no DNA is shown, and the CDR3 is as TCRdb lists it. The rearrangement links TRBV6-1 to TRBJ1-4. The CDR3 adds up to 15 amino acids, both ends counted. Germline CDR1 and CDR2: MNHNS and SASEGT. The CDR3 is CASSEALRVWNPGTY.

CDR3 loop: CAWSVDRVNTEAFF. DNA for the CDR3: TGTGCCTGGAGTGTGGACAGGGTGAACACTGAAGCTTTCTTT. V and J are TRBV30 and TRBJ1-1; 8 bases match TRBD1. CDR3 length equals 14 residues. V trimming: 0 bases; J trimming: 0 bases; junction bases outside the gene matches: 0. Germline lookup yields CDR1 GTSNPN and CDR2 SVGIG (reference sequence).

This rearrangement joins TRBV11-2 to TRBJ1-5, with 9 bases lining up with TRBD1. Germline lookup yields CDR1 SGHAT and CDR2 FQNNGV. This CDR3 region has 14 residues. J gave up 7 bases and V 3 bases, and 4 bases lay outside the gene matches. This chain's CDR3 is CASSFTGGGQPQHF. CDR3 bases: TGTGCCAGCAGCTTTACAGGGGGCGGACAGCCCCAGCATTTT. Filled out from reference TRBV11-2 and TRBJ1-5, the complete variable domain reads EAGVAQSPRYKIIEKRQSVAFWCNPISGHATLYWYQQILGQGPKLLIQFQNNGVVDDSQLPKDRFSAERLKGVDSTLKIQPAKLEDSAVYLCASSFTGGGQPQHFGDGTRLSIL.

The rearrangement uses TRBV4-1 and TRBJ2-1; tentative D call: TRBD2 (5 bases). V lost 6 bases and J 6 bases, leaving 24 bases between the germline ends. The CDR3 is made up of 17 amino acids. Germline values: CDR1 MGHRA, CDR2 YSYEKL. The CDR3 nucleotides are TGCGCCAGCAGTCGGGCTGCTAGCCGGCAGGTCGGCAATGAGCAGTTCTTC. Its translation is CASSRAASRQVGNEQFF.

The table lists this clone with a count of one. The V gene is TRBV11-3, the J gene TRBJ2-1; 11 bases align to TRBD2. The CDR3 runs to 18 residues. Losses at the gene ends were 2 bases for V and 7 bases for J; bases not matched to a gene: 13. Germline assignment: CDR1 SGHNT and CDR2 YENEEA. CDR3 sequence: CASSLIGTSGTLKNEQFF. Written as DNA, the CDR3 is TGTGCCAGCAGCTTAATCGGGACTAGCGGTACCTTAAAGAATGAGCAGTTCTTC.

The chain uses TRBV2 and TRBJ1-6; 7 bases fit TRBD1. CDR3 size: 14 residues. V trimming: 3 bases; J trimming: 5 bases; junction bases outside the gene matches: 1. CDR1 SNHLY and CDR2 FYNNEI come from the germline V gene. The CDR3 loop reads CASSDRGDNSPLHF. In DNA, the CDR3 is TGTGCCAGCAGTGACAGGGGGGATAATTCACCCCTCCACTTT.

The chain recombines TRBV25-1 with TRBJ2-2; TRBD2 aligns across 7 bases. The germline V gene has CDR1 MGHDK and CDR2 SYGVNS. V lost 6 bases and J lost 1; bases outside the gene matches: 2. CDR3 size: 14 residues. The CDR3, as DNA: TGTGCCAGCAGGCAGCGGGAGAACACCGGGGAGCTGTTTTTT. Translated, it gives CASRQRENTGELFF. Full variable domain (missing parts from reference TRBV25-1 and TRBJ2-2): EADIYQTPRYLVIGTGKKITLECSQTMGHDKMYWYQQDPGMELHLIHYSYGVNSTEKGDLSSESTVSRIRTEHFPLTLESARPSHTSQYLCASRQRENTGELFFGEGSRLTVL.

The CDR3 loop reads CAISESLGGTSGNTIYF. The CDR3 nucleotides read TGTGCCATCAGTGAGTCGTTGGGGGGAACCTCTGGAAACACCATATATTTT. The chain couples TRBV10-3 to TRBJ1-3; D is possibly TRBD1 (5 bases). Germline CDR1 is ENHRY and CDR2 is SYGVKD. This CDR3 spans 17 amino acids. The V end was cut by 0 bases, the J end by 0 bases, with 12 bases between.

V usage is TRBV5-1 and J usage is TRBJ1-1; D is uncertain. The CDR3 spans 14 residues. Deletions cut 4 bases from V and 7 bases from J, with 17 bases between. Germline CDR1 SGHRS, CDR2 YFSETQ. CDR3 DNA: TGCGCCAGCAGCCCACAATCTGAGCGAATTGAAGCTTTCTTT. Translating gives CASSPQSERIEAFF.

This clone was seen more than once but under ten times. The rearrangement joins TRBV29-1 to TRBJ1-1; perhaps TRBD1 as D (5 bases). The germline V and J ends were trimmed by 5 bases and 3 bases, with 13 bases remaining between them. CDR3 size: 13 residues. Germline-derived CDR1 and CDR2 are SQVTM and ANQGSEA. The chain's CDR3 is CSVIRVADTEAFF. CDR3 in DNA: TGCAGCGTTATCAGGGTTGCGGACACTGAAGCTTTCTTT.

This rearrangement joins TRBV18 to TRBJ1-5; the D is unclear. This CDR3 is built from 15 residues. In germline, CDR1 is KGHSH, CDR2 LQKENI. V lost 5 bases to trimming and J lost 11 bases, with 22 bases between them. DNA of the CDR3: TGTGCCAGCTCATATGGACGGACCCAAAGGGAGGCCCAGCATTTT. Translation: CASSYGRTQREAQHF.

The chain's CDR3 is CASSQPSGTPQTQYF. The CDR3 DNA sequence: TGCGCCAGCAGCCAGCCTAGCGGGACCCCACAGACCCAGTACTTC. The chain links TRBV4-1 to TRBJ2-5, with TRBD2 matching 9 bases. V shed 3 bases and J 6 bases; nucleotides not matched to a gene: 8. The CDR3 extends over 15 amino acids. The germline CDR1 and CDR2 sequences are MGHRA and YSYEKL.

The chain joins TRBV5-1 to TRBJ1-1; TRBD1 might be the D (5 bases). Trimming removed 1 base from V and 3 bases from J, with 7 bases in between. CDR3 size: 13 residues. Germline V gene sequence: CDR1 SGHRS, CDR2 YFSETQ. This CDR3 is CASSLWGDTEAFF. CDR3 sequence (DNA): TGCGCCAGCAGCTTGTGGGGGGACACTGAAGCTTTCTTT.

This chain uses TRBV7-3 with TRBJ2-2; the D gene is possibly TRBD2 (5 bases). Germline-derived CDR1 and CDR2 are SGHTA and FQGTGA. There are 14 residues in the CDR3. V shed 6 bases and J shed 6 bases, with 14 bases lying between them. The CDR3, as DNA: TGTGCCAGCAGTTTAGACCGGCGGGCCGGGGAGCTGTTTTTT. Its protein is CASSLDRRAGELFF. The complete variable domain, with remaining parts taken from reference TRBV7-3 and TRBJ2-2, reads GAGVSQTPSNKVTEKGKYVELRCDPISGHTALYWYRQSLGQGPEFLIYFQGTGAADDSGLPNDRFFAVRPEGSVSTLKIQRTERGDSAVYLCASSLDRRAGELFFGEGSRLTVL.

V and J are TRBV9 and TRBJ2-1; a possible D gene is TRBD2 (6 bases). From germline, CDR1 is SGDLS and CDR2 YYNGEE. V was trimmed by 0 bases and J by 6 bases, leaving 13 bases between them. CDR3 length: 15 residues. CDR3 sequence: CASSVGGSAGNEQFF. CDR3 nucleotides: TGTGCCAGCAGCGTAGGGGGATCAGCGGGCAATGAGCAGTTCTTC. Full variable domain (rest looked up from reference TRBV9 and TRBJ2-1): DSGVTQTPKHLITATGQRVTLRCSPRSGDLSVYWYQQSLDQGLQFLIQYYNGEERAKGNILERFSAQQFPDLHSELNLSSLELGDSALYFCASSVGGSAGNEQFFGPGTRLTVL.

This clone was detected only once. This chain uses TRBV28 with TRBJ2-7, with 8 nucleotides matching TRBD1. This CDR3 is built from 17 residues. Unmatched junction bases numbered 13, after V lost 2 bases and J lost 4 bases. Germline assignment: CDR1 MDHEN and CDR2 SYDVKM. DNA of the CDR3: TGTGCCAGCAGTTTAGGCCAGCCGGGGCAGGGGGCGTACGAGCAGTACGTC. It specifies CASSLGQPGQGAYEQYV.

The V gene is TRBV4-1, the J gene TRBJ1-2, with TRBD1 as a possible D gene (5 bases). This CDR3 region has 15 residues. V was cut by 0 bases and J by 3 bases, with 11 bases left in between. The germline gives CDR1 MGHRA, CDR2 YSYEKL. The CDR3 nucleotides are TGCGCCAGCAGCCAAGATCCGGGGGTGTACTATGGCTACACCTTC. This translates into CASSQDPGVYYGYTF.

This clone was detected ten times or more. This chain uses TRBV6-2 or TRBV6-3 with TRBJ2-3, with 10 nucleotides matching TRBD2. There are 16 residues in the CDR3. Germline V gene lookup returns CDR1 MNHEY and CDR2 SVGEGT. J gave up 1 base and V 2 bases, and 3 bases lay outside the gene matches. The CDR3 DNA reads as TGTGCCAGCAGTTACCTAGCGGGAGCGGGCACAGATACGCAGTATTTT. Amino acids: CASSYLAGAGTDTQYF.

This chain joins TRBV6-6 and TRBJ1-1, with TRBD1 as a possible D gene (5 bases). This CDR3 has 14 residues. V was trimmed by 2 bases and J by 1 base, leaving 8 bases between them. Germline V gives CDR1 MNHNY, CDR2 SVGAGI (reference sequence). Here the CDR3 DNA reads TGTGCCAGCAGTTACATGACAGCGAACACTGAAGCTTTCTTT. It yields the protein CASSYMTANTEAFF.

This chain connects TRBV2 to TRBJ1-1; D is possibly TRBD1 (6 bases). V was cut by 10 bases and J by 3 bases, with 12 bases left in between. Germline-derived CDR1 and CDR2 are SNHLY and FYNNEI. The CDR3 has 12 residues. As DNA, the CDR3 is TGTGCCACAGGGGTGGAGGACACTGAAGCTTTCTTT. Translated: CATGVEDTEAFF. The full variable domain, its missing parts supplied by reference TRBV2 and TRBJ1-1, is EPEVTQTPSHQVTQMGQEVILRCVPISNHLYFYWYRQILGQKVEFLVSFYNNEISEKSEIFDDQFSVERPDGSNFTLKIRSTKLEDSAMYFCATGVEDTEAFFGQGTRLTVV.

Only a few counts were recorded for this clone. The chain uses TRBV9 and TRBJ2-7, with 7 bases identical to TRBD2. Germline CDR1 SGDLS, CDR2 YYNGEE. The junction had 15 bases not matched to a gene; V was cut back by 4 bases and J by 2 bases. The CDR3 covers 17 residues. CDR3 residues: CASSPRGAARGAYEQYF. CDR3 DNA sequence: TGTGCCAGCAGCCCCCGAGGAGCAGCCCGGGGGGCCTACGAGCAGTACTTC. Complete variable domain (other parts from reference TRBV9 and TRBJ2-7): DSGVTQTPKHLITATGQRVTLRCSPRSGDLSVYWYQQSLDQGLQFLIQYYNGEERAKGNILERFSAQQFPDLHSELNLSSLELGDSALYFCASSPRGAARGAYEQYFGPGTRLTVT.

This clone was seen a few times. The chain carries TRBV7-9 and TRBJ2-2; 10 bases map to TRBD2. The CDR3 has 15 residues. The germline V gene has CDR1 SEHNR and CDR2 FQNEAQ (reference sequence). The ends lost 3 bases at V and 4 bases at J; junction bases unmatched: 2. The CDR3 nucleotides are TGTGCCAGCAGCTTTGTAGCGGGAGGCACCGGGGAGCTGTTTTTT. This codes for CASSFVAGGTGELFF. The full variable domain, with the rest looked up from reference TRBV7-9 and TRBJ2-2, is DTGVSQNPRHKITKRGQNVTFRCDPISEHNRLYWYRQTLGQGPEFLTYFQNEAQLEKSRLLSDRFSAERPKGSFSTLEIQRTEQGDSAMYLCASSFVAGGTGELFFGEGSRLTVL.

This clone came up a few times. This chain uses TRBV15 with TRBJ2-2; tentatively, D is TRBD2 (6 bases). Trimming left V 4 bases short and J 1 base short, with 16 bases between. CDR1 is LNHNV, CDR2 YYDKDF, per germline (reference sequence). The CDR3 runs 17 residues. The CDR3 is CATSTTLRDLNTGELFF. The CDR3 nucleotides are TGTGCCACCAGCACTACTCTCCGGGACTTGAACACCGGGGAGCTGTTTTTT.

The chain combines TRBV21-1 with TRBJ1-1; the listed D gene, TRBD1, was not tested against the DNA. TRBV21-1 is an annotated pseudogene. The CDR3 totals 16 residues. The CDR3 here is CASTQRGQTQDTEAFF. DNA for the CDR3: TGTGCCAGCACCCAACGGGGACAAACTCAAGACACTGAAGCTTTCTTT.

V and J are TRBV6-5 and TRBJ2-7, with 9 nucleotides matching TRBD2. The CDR3 loop spans 16 amino acids. Losses at the gene ends were 0 bases for V and 6 bases for J; bases not matched to a gene: 9. Looked up from germline, CDR1 is MNHEY and CDR2 is SVGAGI. The CDR3 reads CASSYSLGTSLAEQYV. Here the CDR3 DNA reads TGTGCCAGCAGTTACTCGCTGGGGACTAGCCTCGCCGAGCAGTACGTC.